This T cell receptor beta chain emerged from a study of T cells in Graves' hyperthyroidism and ophthalmopathy. As for this clonotype: Its specificity is not known.

Amplification of TCR beta CDR3 regions used RNA as the template. First-round RT-PCR of the TCR CDR3 relied on the HTBI primer set. TCRdb ran MiXCR on the multiplex PCR reads and lists one entry per CDR3 protein. This table holds around 390,000 distinct CDR3 sequences, approximately 15% found once. Overall study findings and caveats: Most clonotypes expanded in the thyroid (above 0.001) were also present in blood.

This clonotype originated in a woman younger than 45 with Graves' ophthalmopathy. Sequencing was performed on blood.

CDR3 amino acids: CASSFWPGTGGYTF. CDR3 DNA sequence: TGTGCCAGCAGCTTTTGGCCGGGGACAGGGGGCTACACCTTC. The chain has TRBV7-2 and TRBJ1-2, with 9 positions matching TRBD1. The CDR3 is made up of 14 amino acids. V trimming: 3 bases; J trimming: 8 bases; junction bases outside the gene matches: 7. The germline gives CDR1 SGHTA, CDR2 FQGNSA.